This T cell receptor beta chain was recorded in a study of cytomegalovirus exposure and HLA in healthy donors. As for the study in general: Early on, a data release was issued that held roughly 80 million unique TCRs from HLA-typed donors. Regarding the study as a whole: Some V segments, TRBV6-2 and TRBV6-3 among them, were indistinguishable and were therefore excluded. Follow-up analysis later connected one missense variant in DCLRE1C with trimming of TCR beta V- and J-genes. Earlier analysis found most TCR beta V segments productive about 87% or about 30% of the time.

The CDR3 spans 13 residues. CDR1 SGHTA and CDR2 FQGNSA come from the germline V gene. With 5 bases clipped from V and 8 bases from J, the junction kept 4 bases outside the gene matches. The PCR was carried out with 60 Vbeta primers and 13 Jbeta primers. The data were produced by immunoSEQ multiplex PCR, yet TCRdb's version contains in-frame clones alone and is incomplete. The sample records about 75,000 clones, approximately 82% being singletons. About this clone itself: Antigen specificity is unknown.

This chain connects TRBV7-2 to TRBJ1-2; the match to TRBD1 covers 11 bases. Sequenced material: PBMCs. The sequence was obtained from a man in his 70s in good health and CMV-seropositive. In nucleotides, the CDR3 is TGTGCCAGCAGCCAGGACAGGGGGCGAGGCTACACCTTC. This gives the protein CASSQDRGRGYTF.